This entry lists 10 T cell receptor beta chains sequenced from one sample in a study of immune evolution from preneoplasia to lung adenocarcinoma. Clones were sequenced by immunoSEQ multiplex PCR, and TCRdb holds only the in-frame ones, with some missing. The sample contains approximately 9,600 clones, about four fifths of which appear only once. The sequencing sample was made of FFPE minimally invasive lung adenocarcinoma tissue. Receptor source: a person aged 70 to 85 with lung adenocarcinoma.

This sequence joins TRBV29-1 and TRBJ2-3; D may correspond to TRBD1 or TRBD2 (7 bases each). The CDR3 sequence is 18 residues long. The germline V gene encodes CDR1 SQVTM and CDR2 ANQGSEA. V dropped 0 bases and J dropped 3 bases, with 22 bases sitting between them. The CDR3 region has the DNA TGCAGCGTTGAAGAGGGAGGGGAGCAGGGGGGGGAAACAGATACGCAGTATTTT. Protein product: CSVEEGGEQGGETDTQYF.

This clone was observed a handful of times. J is TRBJ2-1 and V is TRBV11-1, with 7 bases identical to TRBD1. V lost 5 bases, J lost 10 bases, and 5 bases stayed unmatched. The germline CDR1 and CDR2 sequences are SGHAT and FQDESV (reference sequence). The CDR3 extends over 12 amino acids. The CDR3: CASSLDREEQFF. In nucleotides, the CDR3 is TGTGCCAGCAGCCTCGACAGGGAGGAGCAGTTCTTC.

The chain has TRBV15 and TRBJ1-2; D not resolved. This CDR3 has 15 amino acids. In germline, CDR1 is LNHNV, CDR2 YYDKDF (reference sequence). With 0 bases removed from V and 2 bases from J, the gap between germline ends came to 10 bases. The CDR3 region has the DNA TGTGCCACCAGCAGAGAGATAGGCCTCAACTATGGCTACACCTTC. Its protein is CATSREIGLNYGYTF.

This clone showed up just once. The chain combines TRBV4-1 with TRBJ1-3, with D possibly TRBD1 on 6 matching bases. The CDR3 is 14 residues long. V lost 4 bases, J lost 4 bases, and 11 bases lay in between. The germline V gene encodes CDR1 MGHRA and CDR2 YSYEKL. The CDR3 DNA sequence: TGCGCCAGCAGCCCGCCGGGACAAGGAAACACCATATATTTT. Its protein product is CASSPPGQGNTIYF.

V usage is TRBV6-1 and J usage is TRBJ1-2; 8 bases fit TRBD1. The V gene's germline CDR1 is MNHNS and CDR2 SASEGT. V shed 0 bases and J 8 bases; nucleotides not matched to a gene: 5. The CDR3 loop spans 14 amino acids. CDR3 sequence: CASSEASGGGGYTF. The CDR3 nucleotides are TGTGCCAGCAGTGAAGCATCAGGGGGCGGAGGCTACACCTTC.

This clone has just a few counts. The genes are TRBV14 and TRBJ2-1; D uncertain. This CDR3 is 19 amino acids long. Germline CDR1 SGHDN, CDR2 FVKESK. V was shortened by 0 bases and J by 8 bases, with 26 bases between the two germline ends. CDR3 protein: CASSQDWMGVSLPQDEQFF. The CDR3 nucleotides read TGTGCCAGCAGCCAAGATTGGATGGGCGTGAGCCTCCCCCAGGATGAGCAGTTCTTC.

The rearrangement uses TRBV4-1 and TRBJ2-2; 8 nucleotides line up with TRBD2. The V gene's germline CDR1 is MGHRA and CDR2 YSYEKL. The CDR3 spans 15 residues. The J segment lost 7 bases and the V segment lost 7 bases, leaving 11 bases of the junction unmatched. The CDR3 region is CASKGEAGANGELFF. As DNA, the CDR3 is TGCGCCAGCAAAGGAGAAGCGGGAGCGAACGGGGAGCTGTTTTTT.

J is TRBJ1-1 and V is TRBV13; no reliable D call. V was pared by 0 bases and J by 5 bases, with 7 bases between. The CDR3 has 13 amino acids. Germline lookup yields CDR1 PRHDT and CDR2 FYEKMQ (reference sequence). The CDR3 region is CASSLGPRTEAFF. In DNA, the CDR3 is TGTGCCAGCAGCTTAGGCCCCCGGACTGAAGCTTTCTTT.

The chain recombines TRBV2 with TRBJ2-1, with 7 bases identical to TRBD2. This CDR3 contains 11 residues. V dropped 6 bases and J dropped 9; count of bases not matched to a gene: 2. From germline, CDR1 is SNHLY and CDR2 FYNNEI. The CDR3 protein is CASRGGVEQFF. Here the CDR3 DNA reads TGTGCCAGCAGGGGGGGGGTTGAGCAGTTCTTC.

The rearrangement joins TRBV7-2 to TRBJ2-1; 12 bases map to TRBD2. Germline trimming cut 5 bases from V and 8 bases from J; bases unmatched to any gene: 7. The germline V gene has CDR1 SGHTA and CDR2 FQGNSA. This CDR3 contains 15 residues. Here the CDR3 DNA reads TGTGCCAGCAGCGTCTCTAGCGGGAGGGCCCATGAGCAGTTCTTC. As protein: CASSVSSGRAHEQFF. The variable domain in full, completed from reference TRBV7-2 and TRBJ2-1, reads GAGVSQSPSNKVTEKGKDVELRCDPISGHTALYWYRQSLGQGLEFLIYFQGNSAPDKSGLPSDRFSAERTGGSVSTLTIQRTQQEDSAVYLCASSVSSGRAHEQFFGPGTRLTVL.